Following are 23 T cell receptor beta chains from one sample sequenced in a study of T cells after yellow fever vaccination. TCRdb reprocessed the 5' RACE reads with MiXCR, giving one entry per CDR3 protein. Among over 300,000 distinct CDR3 sequences listed, 6.5% to 8.5% were seen once. Sequencing used PBMCs, obtained more than 40 days after the first yellow fever vaccination. Receptors were obtained from a young man who received the YFV17D yellow fever vaccine.

In its sample, this clonotype was seen a few times. The rearrangement joins TRBV18 to TRBJ2-7; 9 nucleotides align to TRBD1. The germline V gene encodes CDR1 KGHSH and CDR2 LQKENI. This CDR3 is built from 13 residues. V lost 5 bases and J lost 4; bases outside the gene matches: 3. In DNA, the CDR3 is TGTGCCAGCTCAACAGGGGGCTGGTACGAGCAGTACGTC. Translated, it gives CASSTGGWYEQYV.

This clonotype was found a few times. This chain uses TRBV7-2 with TRBJ2-1; TRBD1 aligns across 10 bases. Trimming cost V 6 bases and J 9 bases; bases outside gene matches: 14. Germline CDR1 is SGHTA and CDR2 is FQGNSA. CDR3 size: 16 residues. CDR3 nucleotide sequence: TGTGCCAGCAGGCAACCCCCGGGACAGGGGTATAGTGAGCAGTTCTTC. Residues: CASRQPPGQGYSEQFF. The full variable domain, its missing parts supplied by reference TRBV7-2 and TRBJ2-1, is GAGVSQSPSNKVTEKGKDVELRCDPISGHTALYWYRQSLGQGLEFLIYFQGNSAPDKSGLPSDRFSAERTGGSVSTLTIQRTQQEDSAVYLCASRQPPGQGYSEQFFGPGTRLTVL.

This clonotype has only a few counts. The chain joins TRBV19 to TRBJ1-5, with a possible D match to TRBD1 (5 bases). V was clipped by 3 bases and J by 4 bases, with 13 bases between them. Germline V gene sequence: CDR1 LNHDA, CDR2 SQIVND (reference sequence). The CDR3 spans 15 residues. The CDR3 DNA sequence: TGTGCCAGTAGTATCAACCCAGGGCTGAATCAGCCCCAGCATTTT. This sequence encodes CASSINPGLNQPQHF.

The chain has TRBV20-1 and TRBJ1-5; TRBD1 aligns across 7 bases. The CDR3 length is 15 residues. V shed 2 bases, J shed 3 bases, and the junction held 7 bases outside the gene matches. The germline CDR1 and CDR2 sequences are DFQATT and SNEGSKA (reference sequence). This CDR3 is CSARYRDRVNQPQHF. The DNA for the CDR3 is TGCAGTGCTAGATACCGGGACAGAGTCAATCAGCCCCAGCATTTT.

V usage is TRBV10-3 and J usage is TRBJ2-1; 10 bases are shared with TRBD2. Trimming removed 1 base from V and 4 bases from J; junction bases left unmatched: 1. Germline V gene lookup returns CDR1 ENHRY and CDR2 SYGVKD. There are 15 residues in the CDR3. The CDR3 region is CAISELLAGYNEQFF. In nucleotides, the CDR3 is TGTGCCATCAGTGAGTTACTAGCGGGGTACAATGAGCAGTTCTTC.

This clonotype was seen more than once but under ten times. Compared with germline, one end of the junction differs, possibly owing to a read error. The chain carries TRBV28 and TRBJ1-2; no reliable D call. The CDR3 has 13 residues. Germline loops: CDR1 MDHEN, CDR2 SYDVKM. The CDR3 region is CATSARPVYGYTF. In DNA, the CDR3 is TGTGCCACCAGTGCCCGGCCGGTCTATGGCTACACCTTC.

This rearrangement joins TRBV10-3 to TRBJ1-1, with 9 bases aligning to TRBD1. The length of the CDR3 is 13 residues. J was trimmed by 4 bases and V by 8 bases; bases with no gene match: 5. Germline CDR1 ENHRY, CDR2 SYGVKD. CDR3 nucleotide sequence: TGTGCCATCGGGGACAGGGCCCCCACTGAAGCTTTCTTT. It encodes CAIGDRAPTEAFF.

The chain couples TRBV10-3 to TRBJ2-1, with a weak D call TRBD1 (7 bases). V was pared by 9 bases and J by 0 bases, with 15 bases between. This CDR3 comprises 15 residues. From germline, CDR1 is ENHRY and CDR2 SYGVKD. CDR3 bases: TGTGCCATGGGGGGACAGCTGAGCTCCTACAATGAGCAGTTCTTC. It encodes CAMGGQLSSYNEQFF.

Of note for this clonotype: A much larger clone differs by one base, so this may be a read error. The CDR3 nucleotides are TGTACCAGCAGTTTGGACTTTTCCTCCTACGAGCAGTACTTC. It yields the protein CTSSLDFSSYEQYF. The rearrangement uses TRBV12-3 or TRBV12-4 and TRBJ2-7, with D perhaps TRBD2 (5 bases). The CDR3 consists of 14 residues.

This clonotype was recorded only once. The V and J genes are TRBV10-3 and TRBJ2-7, with D hard to call. CDR3 length equals 15 residues. V lost 2 bases to trimming and J lost 4 bases, with 15 bases between them. In germline, CDR1 is ENHRY, CDR2 SYGVKD. CDR3 region: CAISEGAELTYEQYF. DNA for the CDR3: TGTGCCATCAGTGAGGGCGCGGAGCTAACGTACGAGCAGTACTTC.

This clonotype was recorded at least ten times. This chain connects TRBV10-2 to TRBJ1-5; D gene uncertain. The CDR3 consists of 14 residues. The V gene's germline CDR1 is WSHSY and CDR2 SAAADI. The germline V and J ends were trimmed by 0 bases and 5 bases, with 8 bases remaining between them. CDR3 region: CASSESHRDQPQHF. The DNA for the CDR3 is TGCGCCAGCAGTGAGTCGCATAGGGATCAGCCCCAGCATTTT.

This clonotype came up many times. The chain combines TRBV7-2 with TRBJ1-4, with 7 bases matching TRBD1. The CDR3 totals 13 residues. Germline V gene sequence: CDR1 SGHTA, CDR2 FQGNSA. V dropped 8 bases and J dropped 8; count of bases not matched to a gene: 8. As DNA, the CDR3 is TGTGCCAGCGGGGGACAGTTCCGGGAAAAACTGTTTTTT. Amino acid sequence: CASGGQFREKLFF. Full variable domain (remainder filled in from reference TRBV7-2 and TRBJ1-4): GAGVSQSPSNKVTEKGKDVELRCDPISGHTALYWYRQSLGQGLEFLIYFQGNSAPDKSGLPSDRFSAERTGGSVSTLTIQRTQQEDSAVYLCASGGQFREKLFFGSGTQLSVL.

This clonotype was seen ten or more times. DNA for the CDR3: TGTGCCAGCAGGGGTCGGCGAGGGGAGAACACTGAAGCTTTCTTT. It translates to CASRGRRGENTEAFF. The V call is TRBV7-8, the J call TRBJ1-1; perhaps TRBD1 as D (5 bases). V lost 6 bases to trimming and J lost 1 base, with 15 bases between them. Germline V CDR1 and CDR2: SGHVS, FQNEAQ. This CDR3 comprises 15 residues.

This clonotype has only a few counts. The chain links TRBV2 to TRBJ1-1, with 8 positions matching TRBD1. Germline CDR1 and CDR2: SNHLY and FYNNEI. The CDR3 spans 13 residues. With 7 bases clipped from V and 3 bases from J, the junction kept 4 bases outside the gene matches. CDR3 sequence reads: CASKTGGDTEAFF. The CDR3, as DNA: TGTGCCAGCAAAACAGGGGGGGACACTGAAGCTTTCTTT. The full variable domain, rest sourced from reference TRBV2 and TRBJ1-1, is EPEVTQTPSHQVTQMGQEVILRCVPISNHLYFYWYRQILGQKVEFLVSFYNNEISEKSEIFDDQFSVERPDGSNFTLKIRSTKLEDSAMYFCASKTGGDTEAFFGQGTRLTVV.

J is TRBJ2-3 and V is TRBV20-1; 7 positions agree with TRBD2. After removal of 4 bases from V and 5 bases from J, the junction contained 12 bases not matched to a gene. There are 15 residues in the CDR3. Germline assignment: CDR1 DFQATT and CDR2 SNEGSKA (reference sequence). The CDR3 spells CSAIPRRGSKDTQYF. CDR3 DNA: TGCAGTGCTATCCCGAGGCGGGGGTCCAAAGATACGCAGTATTTT.

This clonotype was seen repeatedly, ten times or more. The chain's CDR3 is CASNPGGGLSTEQYF. The CDR3 DNA reads as TGTGCCAGCAACCCGGGAGGGGGCCTATCTACAGAGCAGTACTTC. This sequence joins TRBV12-3 or TRBV12-4 and TRBJ2-7, with TRBD2 as a possible D gene (8 bases). Trimming left V 7 bases short and J 7 bases short, with 23 bases between. The CDR3 extends over 15 amino acids.

V is TRBV14 and J is TRBJ1-4; tentatively, D is TRBD1 (6 bases). The CDR3 runs 19 residues. Deletions cut 0 bases from V and 7 bases from J, with 24 bases between. Germline assignment: CDR1 SGHDN and CDR2 FVKESK. The CDR3 sequence is CASSQEEFRTGSGSEKLFF. Written as DNA, the CDR3 is TGTGCCAGCAGCCAAGAGGAATTTCGTACAGGGTCGGGGAGTGAAAAACTGTTTTTT.

The chain links TRBV19 to TRBJ2-7; D gene unclear. Germline V gives CDR1 LNHDA, CDR2 SQIVND (reference sequence). V dropped 4 bases and J dropped 2 bases, with 12 bases sitting between them. The CDR3 extends over 14 amino acids. The CDR3 nucleotides read TGTGCCAGTAGTAGGACCCTCTACACCTACGAGCAGTACTTC. Its protein product is CASSRTLYTYEQYF.

This clonotype was seen more than once but under ten times. CDR3 amino acids: CASSFSGPGNTIYF. In DNA form, the CDR3 reads TGTGCCAGCAGTTTCTCTGGGCCTGGAAACACCATATATTTT. V gene TRBV2 combines with J gene TRBJ1-3, with no clear D. In germline, CDR1 is SNHLY, CDR2 FYNNEI. The CDR3 contains 14 residues. With 5 bases removed from V and 2 bases from J, the gap between germline ends came to 10 bases.

The chain recombines TRBV25-1 with TRBJ2-2, with no clear D. The CDR3 has 15 amino acids. The V and J ends lost 2 bases and 6 bases respectively, with 13 bases between them. Germline CDR1 and CDR2: MGHDK and SYGVNS. In DNA form, the CDR3 reads TGTGCCAGCAGTGAAAATAATCTCGTGGCCGGGGAGCTGTTTTTT. It translates to CASSENNLVAGELFF.

This clonotype was seen only a few times. The chain is built from TRBV11-2 and TRBJ2-1; unclear D gene. Trimming pared 7 bases from V and 10 bases from J, leaving 23 bases between. The germline CDR1 and CDR2 sequences are SGHAT and FQNNGV. CDR3 length: 15 amino acids. Here the CDR3 reads CASTSFTLKIGEQFF. CDR3 bases: TGTGCCAGCACCTCTTTTACGTTAAAAATTGGAGAGCAGTTCTTC.

This clonotype was detected a few times. This rearrangement joins TRBV4-1 to TRBJ1-1; D call uncertain. The CDR3 covers 15 residues. Germline V gene data show CDR1 as MGHRA and CDR2 as YSYEKL. Trimming stripped 1 base from V and 1 base from J, with 10 bases between. CDR3 sequence: CASSQAGFGNTEAFF. The CDR3 DNA reads TGCGCCAGCAGCCAAGCGGGATTTGGGAACACTGAAGCTTTCTTT.

This clonotype was seen at least ten times. The V call is TRBV5-1, the J call TRBJ2-1; 10 bases map to TRBD1. Germline-derived CDR1 and CDR2 are SGHRS and YFSETQ. V lost 4 bases and J lost 8; bases outside the gene matches: 9. CDR3 length: 15 amino acids. CDR3 nucleotide sequence: TGCGCCAGCAGCCTGCTTGGACAGGGGGTCGATGAGCAGTTCTTC. This translates into CASSLLGQGVDEQFF. Complete variable domain (other parts from reference TRBV5-1 and TRBJ2-1): KAGVTQTPRYLIKTRGQQVTLSCSPISGHRSVSWYQQTPGQGLQFLFEYFSETQRNKGNFPGRFSGRQFSNSRSEMNVSTLELGDSALYLCASSLLGQGVDEQFFGPGTRLTVL.